This T cell receptor (beta chain) appears in the sequencing data of a study of CD8+CD57+ T cells in acquired aplastic anemia listed by TCRdb under 2018. For context, the study as a whole: DNA extracted from sorted CD4+ and CD8+ cells had a mean of about 3.3 ug, with a range of about 0.18 to 27.4 ug. Mean read counts for healthy donor samples were 8.5 million to 10.8 million for CD4+ cells and under 14 million for CD8+ cells.

Concerning this clonotype: Its antigen target is currently unknown. A junction end diverges from the germline sequence, so it may reflect a read error.

General study outcomes and caveats: Around 31 CD8+ CDR3 sequences were shared between patients and controls but appeared highly expressed in patients and within their immunodominant clones. No significant difference in CD8+ Simpson's diversity was found between patients and healthy controls (P=0.060).

In the study, sorted CD4+ and CD8+ blood T cells from patients with severe aplastic anemia and from healthy subjects underwent deep sequencing of TCR repertoires. Ficoll-Paque density gradient centrifugation was used to isolate peripheral blood mononuclear cells. Before DNA extraction, CD4+ and CD8+ T cells were sorted by FACS or by magnetic beads. Profiling of TCR beta VDJ combinations and CDR3 sequences used genomic DNA as the template. An Illumina HiSeq 2000 was the platform used for TCR repertoire sequencing. As for how the authors treated the data: TRBV/TRBJ rearrangement plots, CDR3 size and DJ length profiles, and Simpson's diversity index were used to assess repertoires. Whichever DNA sequence was most abundant in the deep sequencing data was defined as the immunodominant clone. CDR3 amino acid sequences were checked for sharing across subjects and were also compared against the VDJdb database and published repertoires. TCRdb reprocessed the public reads (quality trimming at Q25 with fastp, clone calling with MiXCR) and kept in-frame beta chains. Rows with a matching CDR3 protein are joined into one entry that keeps the most common DNA and genes. TCRdb, not the original authors, processed these V and J calls. Here the sample has about 420,000 distinct CDR3 sequences; around 72% occur a single time. Of the sample, less than 4% falls within the top ten clones.

This receptor was identified in a human donor in good health, serving as a control. The material sequenced was sorted CD4+, CD8+, or CD8+CD57+ T cells (not recorded which) from PBMCs.

The CDR3 region: CASSYSRGGGTDTQCF. In nucleotides, the sequence is TGTGCCAGCAGTTACTCGCGGGGGGGCGGCACAGATACGCAGTGTTTT. The chain is encoded by TRBV6-1 joined to TRBJ2-3, and 9 junctional nucleotides match TRBD2. CDR1 and CDR2, looked up from the germline V gene, are MNHNS and SASEGT. From the cysteine up to the phenylalanine, the CDR3 has a length of 16 residues. The read is trimmed to its CDR3 DNA, 48 bases read in frame from base 1.